A selection of T cell receptor beta chains follows, all from one sample in a study of T cell repertoires in cytomegalovirus infection. TCRdb itself ran the reads through MiXCR, one entry per CDR3 protein. The sample holds hundreds of thousands of distinct CDR3 sequences, roughly 15% seen once. Sequencing was performed on PBMCs. The receptors were sampled from a human donor in good health (CMV status not recorded). Some clones in this sample may be carry-over from other donors' samples. The CDR3 runs from the conserved cysteine through the conserved F or W. The order of the fields is CDR3 length, J gene, D gene, V gene, clone size, CDR3 protein, CDR3 DNA. D genes are given only for firm matches. The size entry is marked missing in some rows and otherwise reads once, few, many or a size class.

cdr3_length: 17; j_call: TRBJ2-2; d_call: TRBD2; v_call: TRBV15; clone_size: few; cdr3_aa: CATSRDWAAGATGELFF; cdr3_nt: TGTGCCACCAGCAGAGATTGGGCAGCGGGGGCCACCGGGGAGCTGTTTTTT
cdr3_length: 14; j_call: TRBJ1-2; d_call: NA; v_call: TRBV20-1; clone_size: many; cdr3_aa: CSARVGLSWYGYTF; cdr3_nt: TGCAGTGCTAGAGTTGGACTTTCTTGGTATGGCTACACCTTC
cdr3_length: 14; j_call: TRBJ1-4; d_call: NA; v_call: TRBV18; clone_size: NA; cdr3_aa: CASSPMDGGEKLFF; cdr3_nt: TGTGCCAGCTCACCAATGGATGGAGGTGAAAAACTGTTTTTT
cdr3_length: 18; j_call: TRBJ1-6; d_call: TRBD1; v_call: TRBV4-3; clone_size: NA; cdr3_aa: CASSQGDGQAWGNSPLHF; cdr3_nt: TGCGCCAGCAGCCAAGGAGATGGACAGGCCTGGGGCAATTCACCCCTCCACTTT
cdr3_length: 15; j_call: TRBJ2-2; d_call: NA; v_call: TRBV7-6; clone_size: many; cdr3_aa: CASSFGLARNGELFF; cdr3_nt: TGTGCCAGCAGCTTCGGGCTAGCGCGGAACGGGGAGCTGTTTTTT
cdr3_length: 16; j_call: TRBJ1-4; d_call: NA; v_call: TRBV5-4; clone_size: few; cdr3_aa: CASSFSTGAYNEKLFF; cdr3_nt: TGTGCCAGCAGCTTCTCAACAGGAGCCTACAATGAAAAACTGTTTTTT
cdr3_length: 15; j_call: TRBJ1-6; d_call: TRBD1; v_call: TRBV10-3; clone_size: many; cdr3_aa: CAISRTGGKNSPLHF; cdr3_nt: TGTGCCATCAGCCGAACAGGGGGCAAAAATTCACCCCTCCACTTT
cdr3_length: 15; j_call: TRBJ1-4; d_call: TRBD1; v_call: TRBV7-2; clone_size: many; cdr3_aa: CASRPGQGKDEKLFF; cdr3_nt: TGTGCCAGCAGGCCTGGACAGGGGAAGGATGAAAAACTGTTTTTT
cdr3_length: 15; j_call: TRBJ1-5; d_call: NA; v_call: TRBV12-3/TRBV12-4; clone_size: many; cdr3_aa: CASSLGRTVNQPQHF; cdr3_nt: TGTGCCAGCAGTTTAGGGCGCACGGTCAATCAGCCCCAGCATTTT
cdr3_length: 12; j_call: TRBJ1-2; d_call: TRBD1; v_call: TRBV29-1; clone_size: NA; cdr3_aa: CSVGGQEKGYTF; cdr3_nt: TGCAGCGTGGGCGGACAGGAGAAGGGCTACACCTTC